These 11 T cell receptor beta chains were sequenced from one sample in a study of human T cells and chemical hapten exposure. TCRdb passed the RACE reads through MiXCR, listing each CDR3 protein once. This table has 85,000 to 100,000 distinct CDR3 sequences, less than 14% appearing once. Time point reported: pre-sensitization, week 0. Treatment in this sample: therapeutic diphenylcyclopropenone sensitization with weekly scalp DPC. The source material was whole blood, sampled in connection with sensitization to the hapten diphenylcyclopropenone (DPC). The receptor set was obtained from a woman aged 55-69 years with alopecia areata. Some clones in this sample may be carry-over from other donors' samples.

The chain joins TRBV11-2 to TRBJ2-2; D gene ambiguous. Looked up from germline, CDR1 is SGHAT and CDR2 is FQNNGV. V gave up 0 bases and J gave up 9 bases, with 14 bases separating them. The CDR3 has 15 amino acids. The CDR3 sequence: CASSLDSTVSRELFF. CDR3 DNA sequence: TGTGCCAGCAGCTTAGATTCTACCGTTTCCAGGGAGCTGTTTTTT.

There are a few counts of this clonotype. CDR3 amino acids: CASSLIDGSNSPLHF. In nucleotides, the CDR3 is TGTGCCAGCAGCTTGATCGACGGGAGCAATTCACCCCTCCACTTT. The chain carries TRBV7-2 and TRBJ1-6; D ambiguous. V was clipped by 3 bases and J by 7 bases, with 13 bases between them. The length of the CDR3 is 15 residues. Germline V gene data show CDR1 as SGHTA and CDR2 as FQGNSA. Full variable domain (remainder filled in from reference TRBV7-2 and TRBJ1-6): GAGVSQSPSNKVTEKGKDVELRCDPISGHTALYWYRQSLGQGLEFLIYFQGNSAPDKSGLPSDRFSAERTGGSVSTLTIQRTQQEDSAVYLCASSLIDGSNSPLHFGNGTRLTVT.

This clonotype turned up a few times. For the CDR3, the DNA is TGTGCCAGCAGCTCTCCTCTGAACACTGAAGCTTTCTTT. Residues: CASSSPLNTEAFF. The rearrangement links TRBV7-9 to TRBJ1-1; D is unclear. Between the trimmed V and J ends, which lost 4 bases and 0 bases, there was a span of 6 bases. This CDR3 region has 13 residues. Looked up from germline, CDR1 is SEHNR and CDR2 is FQNEAQ (reference sequence).

This clonotype was picked up many times. The chain uses TRBV18 and TRBJ1-1, with D possibly being TRBD1 (5 bases). The CDR3 covers 14 residues. Germline V CDR1 and CDR2: KGHSH, LQKENI. Trimming shortened V by 6 bases and J by 7 bases, and 18 bases separated the two germline ends. DNA of the CDR3: TGTGCCAGCTCCCCGGGGGAAATTTCAGGTGAAGCTTTCTTT. Translated: CASSPGEISGEAFF.

CDR3 protein: CASSFSGGADEQFF. In DNA form, the CDR3 reads TGTGCCAGCAGCTTTAGCGGGGGGGCCGATGAGCAGTTCTTC. The chain recombines TRBV3-1 with TRBJ2-1, with 11 nucleotides matching TRBD2. Trimming removed 5 bases from V and 8 bases from J; junction bases left unmatched: 5. CDR1 and CDR2 (germline): LGHDT, YNNKEL (reference sequence). The CDR3 is made up of 14 amino acids.

This clonotype has ten or more counts. The chain is built from TRBV29-1 and TRBJ2-3; D is perhaps TRBD2 (6 bases). Trimming removed 3 bases at V and 4 bases at J, with 8 bases between. The germline V gene has CDR1 SQVTM and CDR2 ANQGSEA. The CDR3 has 12 amino acids. The CDR3 sequence: CSVDLASDTQYF. CDR3 DNA sequence: TGCAGCGTTGACCTAGCGTCAGATACGCAGTATTTT.

At least ten counts were recorded for this clonotype. This sequence joins TRBV5-6 and TRBJ2-7; tentatively, D is TRBD1 (5 bases). There are 12 residues in the CDR3. Germline assignment: CDR1 SGHDT and CDR2 YYEEEE. V lost 1 base, J lost 12 bases, and 14 bases lay in between. The CDR3 loop reads CASSLWGSQPYF. In nucleotides, the CDR3 is TGTGCCAGCAGCTTGTGGGGCAGTCAACCGTACTTC.

The table lists this clonotype with many counts. CDR3 in DNA: TGCAGTGCTAGCGGGGCGCTACTAGCCAAAAACATTCAGTACTTC. Translating it yields CSASGALLAKNIQYF. The gene calls are TRBV20-1 and TRBJ2-4; tentatively, D is TRBD1 or TRBD2 (5 bases each). CDR3 length equals 15 residues. Trimming cost V 3 bases and J 0 bases, with 12 bases left between them. Germline V gene data show CDR1 as DFQATT and CDR2 as SNEGSKA (reference sequence).

This clonotype was seen at least ten times. This chain uses TRBV11-2 with TRBJ2-5, with 15 bases aligning to TRBD2. V lost 5 bases, J lost 3 bases, and 1 base stayed unmatched. The CDR3 runs to 15 residues. Germline CDR1 is SGHAT and CDR2 is FQNNGV. CDR3 bases: TGTGCCAGCAGCCGGACTAGCGGGGGGGAAGAGACCCAGTACTTC. This translates into CASSRTSGGEETQYF.

The rearrangement uses TRBV25-1 and TRBJ2-7; 7 bases align to TRBD1. Germline trimming cut 6 bases from V and 6 bases from J; bases unmatched to any gene: 5. There are 12 residues in the CDR3. Germline loops: CDR1 MGHDK, CDR2 SYGVNS. The CDR3 DNA is TGTGCCAGCAGGACAGGGTCGGGCGAGCAGTACTTC. Translation: CASRTGSGEQYF.

This sequence joins TRBV2 and TRBJ2-3; 8 bases fit TRBD2. CDR3 length: 14 amino acids. CDR1 and CDR2 from the germline V gene are SNHLY and FYNNEI. V shed 3 bases, J shed 3 bases, and the junction held 2 bases outside the gene matches. CDR3 in amino acids: CASSEGLETDTQYF. The CDR3 bases are TGTGCCAGCAGTGAGGGACTAGAAACAGATACGCAGTATTTT. Together with reference TRBV2 and TRBJ2-3, the CDR3 gives the full variable domain: EPEVTQTPSHQVTQMGQEVILRCVPISNHLYFYWYRQILGQKVEFLVSFYNNEISEKSEIFDDQFSVERPDGSNFTLKIRSTKLEDSAMYFCASSEGLETDTQYFGPGTRLTVL.